This T cell receptor beta chain emerged from a study of graft-versus-host responses after intestinal transplantation. In the study overall: All recipients were given anti-thymocyte globulin induction, and tacrolimus and steroids were then administered for 2 to 3 years. Overall study findings and caveats: Early post-transplant HvG declines showed an association with peak circulating GvH clone levels. There were GvH clones found in recipient marrow, and some of them appeared first in ileum or blood.

Data came from immunoSEQ multiplex PCR; TCRdb stores just in-frame clones and leaves some out. Among around 30,000 clones, more than 85% were seen once, and the ten largest hold around 0.72%. In regard to this clone: Its antigen remains unknown.

V was shortened by 6 bases and J by 3 bases, with 9 bases between the two germline ends. The CDR3 runs 13 residues. CDR1 and CDR2 (germline): LNHDA, SQIVND (reference sequence). The gene calls are TRBV19 and TRBJ1-5, with unresolved D. Sample: PBMCs, taken around 63 days after intestinal transplant. The sequence derives from a human patient who received an intestinal transplant, so some T cells may come from the graft donor. The DNA for the CDR3 is TGTGCCAGTAGGATTAGTCTCAATCAGCCCCAGCATTTT. Encoded protein: CASRISLNQPQHF.